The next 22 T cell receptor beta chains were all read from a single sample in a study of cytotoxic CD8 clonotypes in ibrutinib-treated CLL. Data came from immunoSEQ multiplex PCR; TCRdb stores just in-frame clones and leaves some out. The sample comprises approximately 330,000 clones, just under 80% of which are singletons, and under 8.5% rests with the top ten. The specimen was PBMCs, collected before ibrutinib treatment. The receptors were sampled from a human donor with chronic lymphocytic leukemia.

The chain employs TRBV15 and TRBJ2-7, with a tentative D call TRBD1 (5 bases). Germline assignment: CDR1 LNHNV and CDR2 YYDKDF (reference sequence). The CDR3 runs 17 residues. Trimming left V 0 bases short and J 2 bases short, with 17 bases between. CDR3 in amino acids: CATSRDQTQGAAYEQYF. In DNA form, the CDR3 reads TGTGCCACCAGCAGAGATCAAACGCAGGGCGCCGCCTACGAGCAGTACTTC. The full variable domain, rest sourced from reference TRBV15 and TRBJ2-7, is DAMVIQNPRYQVTQFGKPVTLSCSQTLNHNVMYWYQQKSSQAPKLLFHYYDKDFNNEADTPDNFQSRRPNTSFCFLDIRSPGLGDTAMYLCATSRDQTQGAAYEQYFGPGTRLTVT.

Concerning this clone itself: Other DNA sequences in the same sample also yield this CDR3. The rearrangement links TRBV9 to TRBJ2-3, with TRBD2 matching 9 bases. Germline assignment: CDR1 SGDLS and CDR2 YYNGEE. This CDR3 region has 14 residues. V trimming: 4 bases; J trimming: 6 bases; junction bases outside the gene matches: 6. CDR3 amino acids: CASSIRLAEDTQYF. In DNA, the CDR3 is TGTGCCAGCAGCATCCGACTAGCGGAGGATACGCAGTATTTT.

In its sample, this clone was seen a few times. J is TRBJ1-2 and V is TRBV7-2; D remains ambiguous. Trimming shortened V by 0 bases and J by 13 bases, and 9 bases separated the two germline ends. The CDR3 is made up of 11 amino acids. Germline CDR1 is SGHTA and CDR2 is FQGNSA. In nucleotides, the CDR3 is TGTGCCAGCAGCTTAGCGCTAATTAGCACCTTC. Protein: CASSLALISTF.

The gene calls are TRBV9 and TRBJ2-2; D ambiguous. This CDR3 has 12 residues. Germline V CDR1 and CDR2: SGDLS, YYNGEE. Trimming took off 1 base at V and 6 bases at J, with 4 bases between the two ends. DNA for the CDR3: TGTGCCAGCAGCGTATTCCCCGGGGAGCTGTTTTTT. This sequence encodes CASSVFPGELFF.

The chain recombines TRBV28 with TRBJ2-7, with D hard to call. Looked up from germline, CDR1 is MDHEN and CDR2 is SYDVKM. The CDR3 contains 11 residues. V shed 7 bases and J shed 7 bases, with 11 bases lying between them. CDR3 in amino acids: CASTQGYEQYF. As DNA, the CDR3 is TGTGCCAGCACCCAAGGGTATGAGCAGTACTTC. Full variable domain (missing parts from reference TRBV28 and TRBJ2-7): DVKVTQSSRYLVKRTGEKVFLECVQDMDHENMFWYRQDPGLGLRLIYFSYDVKMKEKGDIPEGYSVSREKKERFSLILESASTNQTSMYLCASTQGYEQYFGPGTRLTVT.

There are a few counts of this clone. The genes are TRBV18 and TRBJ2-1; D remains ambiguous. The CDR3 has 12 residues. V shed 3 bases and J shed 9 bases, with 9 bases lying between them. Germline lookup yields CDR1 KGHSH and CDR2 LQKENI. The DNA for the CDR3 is TGTGCCAGCTCACCCTTCGAACCTGAGCAGTTCTTC. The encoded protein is CASSPFEPEQFF.

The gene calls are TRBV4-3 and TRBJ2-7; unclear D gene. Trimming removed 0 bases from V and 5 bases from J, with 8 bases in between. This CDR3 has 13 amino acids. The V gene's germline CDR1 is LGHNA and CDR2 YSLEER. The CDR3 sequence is CASSQDRWNEQYF. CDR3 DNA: TGCGCCAGCAGCCAAGATAGATGGAACGAGCAGTACTTC.

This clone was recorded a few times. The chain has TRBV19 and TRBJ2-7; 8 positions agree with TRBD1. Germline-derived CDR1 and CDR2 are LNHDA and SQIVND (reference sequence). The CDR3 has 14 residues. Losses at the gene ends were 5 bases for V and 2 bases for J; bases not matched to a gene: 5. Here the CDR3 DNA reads TGTGCCAGTAGTTCCGGGACAGGACCCTACGAGCAGTACTTC. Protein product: CASSSGTGPYEQYF.

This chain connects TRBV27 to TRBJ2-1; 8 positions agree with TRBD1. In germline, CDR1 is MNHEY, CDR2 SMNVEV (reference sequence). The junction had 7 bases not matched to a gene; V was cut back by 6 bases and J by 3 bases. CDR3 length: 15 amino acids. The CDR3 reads CASSAGTGLYNEQFF. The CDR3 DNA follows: TGTGCCAGCAGCGCTGGGACAGGCCTCTACAATGAGCAGTTCTTC.

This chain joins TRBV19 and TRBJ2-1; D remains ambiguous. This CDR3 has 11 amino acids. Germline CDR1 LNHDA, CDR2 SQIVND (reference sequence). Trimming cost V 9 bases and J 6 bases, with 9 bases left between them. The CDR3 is CASSFGNEQFF. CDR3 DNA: TGTGCCAGCTCGTTCGGCAATGAGCAGTTCTTC.

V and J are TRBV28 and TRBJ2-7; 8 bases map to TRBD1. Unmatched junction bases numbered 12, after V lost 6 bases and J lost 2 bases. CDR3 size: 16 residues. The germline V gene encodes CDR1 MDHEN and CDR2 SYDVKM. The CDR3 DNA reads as TGTGCCAGCAGCCCCACAGGGGGTCATTGGACCTACGAGCAGTACTTC. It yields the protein CASSPTGGHWTYEQYF.

CDR3 loop: CASSLVGSGTYEQYF. CDR3 bases: TGTGCCAGCAGCTTAGTAGGGTCCGGGACCTACGAGCAGTACTTC. The rearrangement links TRBV11-2 to TRBJ2-7; D may be TRBD2 (5 bases). The V end lost 1 base, the J end lost 2 bases, and 12 bases lay between the germline ends. From germline, CDR1 is SGHAT and CDR2 FQNNGV. The CDR3 sequence is 15 residues long. Using reference TRBV11-2 and TRBJ2-7 for the parts outside the CDR3, the full variable domain is EAGVAQSPRYKIIEKRQSVAFWCNPISGHATLYWYQQILGQGPKLLIQFQNNGVVDDSQLPKDRFSAERLKGVDSTLKIQPAKLEDSAVYLCASSLVGSGTYEQYFGPGTRLTVT.

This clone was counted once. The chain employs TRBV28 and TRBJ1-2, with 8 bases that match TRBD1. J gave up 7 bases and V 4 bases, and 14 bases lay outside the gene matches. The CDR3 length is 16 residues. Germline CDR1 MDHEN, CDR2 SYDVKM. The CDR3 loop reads CASSSTRGLMVFGYTF. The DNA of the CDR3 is TGTGCCAGCAGTTCCACCAGGGGGCTCATGGTGTTTGGCTACACCTTC.

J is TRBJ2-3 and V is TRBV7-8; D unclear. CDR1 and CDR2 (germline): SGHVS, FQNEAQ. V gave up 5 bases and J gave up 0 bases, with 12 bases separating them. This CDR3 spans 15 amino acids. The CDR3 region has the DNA TGTGCCAGCAGCCCCCGTGGGCCTAGCACAGATACGCAGTATTTT. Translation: CASSPRGPSTDTQYF.

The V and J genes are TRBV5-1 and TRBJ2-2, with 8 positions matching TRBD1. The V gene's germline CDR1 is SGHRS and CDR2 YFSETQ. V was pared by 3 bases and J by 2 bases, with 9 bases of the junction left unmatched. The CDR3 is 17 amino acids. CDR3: CASSSGQAFINTGELFF. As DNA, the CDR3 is TGCGCCAGCAGCTCGGGACAGGCGTTTATTAACACCGGGGAGCTGTTTTTT.

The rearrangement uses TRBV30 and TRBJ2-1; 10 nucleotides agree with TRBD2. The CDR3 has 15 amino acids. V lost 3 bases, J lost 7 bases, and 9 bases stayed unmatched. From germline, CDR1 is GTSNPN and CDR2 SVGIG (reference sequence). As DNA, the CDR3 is TGTGCCTGGAGGGAGGGACTAGCGATAGGGAATGAGCAGTTCTTC. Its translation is CAWREGLAIGNEQFF.

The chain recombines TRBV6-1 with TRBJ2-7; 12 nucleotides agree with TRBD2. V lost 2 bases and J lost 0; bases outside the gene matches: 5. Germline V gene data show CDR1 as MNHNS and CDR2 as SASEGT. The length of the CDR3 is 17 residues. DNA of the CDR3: TGTGCCAGCAGTGAATCGGGACTAGCGGGTAGCTCCTACGAGCAGTACTTC. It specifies CASSESGLAGSSYEQYF.

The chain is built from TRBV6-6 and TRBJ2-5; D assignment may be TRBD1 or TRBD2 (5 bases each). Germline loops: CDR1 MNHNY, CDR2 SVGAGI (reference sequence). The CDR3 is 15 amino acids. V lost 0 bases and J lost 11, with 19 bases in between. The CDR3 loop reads CASSYSLGAARSQYF. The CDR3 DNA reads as TGTGCCAGCAGTTACTCCCTCGGGGCAGCCAGGTCTCAGTACTTC.

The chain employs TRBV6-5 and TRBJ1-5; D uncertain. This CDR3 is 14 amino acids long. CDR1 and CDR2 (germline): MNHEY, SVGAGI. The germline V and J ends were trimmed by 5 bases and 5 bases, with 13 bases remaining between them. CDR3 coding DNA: TGTGCCAGCAGTCCCCTGTTGGTGGATCAGCCCCAGCATTTT. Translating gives CASSPLLVDQPQHF.

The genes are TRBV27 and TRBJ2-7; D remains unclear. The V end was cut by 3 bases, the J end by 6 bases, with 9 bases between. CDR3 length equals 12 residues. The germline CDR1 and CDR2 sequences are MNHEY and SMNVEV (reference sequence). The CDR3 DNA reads TGTGCCAGCAGTTTTCCACCAGCCGAGCAGTACTTC. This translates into CASSFPPAEQYF.

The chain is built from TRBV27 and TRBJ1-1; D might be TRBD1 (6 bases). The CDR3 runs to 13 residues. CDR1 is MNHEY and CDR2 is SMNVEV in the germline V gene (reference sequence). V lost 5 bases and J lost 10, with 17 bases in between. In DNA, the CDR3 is TGTGCCAGCAGTACTCAGGGGCTAGTTGGAGCTTTCTTT. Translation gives CASSTQGLVGAFF.

The CDR3 loop is CASSPYPGLPSRPYEQYF. The CDR3 coding sequence is TGTGCCAGCAGCCCATATCCGGGACTCCCATCGAGGCCCTACGAGCAGTACTTC. V gene TRBV9 combines with J gene TRBJ2-7, with D tentatively TRBD2 (6 bases). V was trimmed by 4 bases and J by 2 bases, leaving 25 bases between them. This CDR3 is 18 amino acids long. The germline V gene encodes CDR1 SGDLS and CDR2 YYNGEE.